One TCR beta chain is described in this entry. The antigen is unknown. The data were obtained in a study of CD8 T cell repertoires and HIV-1 epitope variants. Study context: Controls included no peptide, Ebola AY9 epitope, and a CMV, EBV, flu pool. Epitopes were three Gag families plus Nef HW9 and YT9. An uncultured baseline aliquot held 1M T cells.

V lost 6 bases and J 2 bases, leaving 13 bases between the germline ends. The CDR3 runs 14 residues. Germline V gene data show CDR1 as LGHNA and CDR2 as YSLEER. On the immunoSEQ platform, TCR beta CDR3s were sequenced at survey depth. Clones were sequenced by immunoSEQ multiplex PCR, and TCRdb holds only the in-frame ones, with some missing. The table shows some 5,000 clones, with just over 65% occurring only once. This clonotype was sampled from a male donor with HIV. Sequenced: cultured CD8+ T cells derived from PBMCs. The chain combines TRBV4-3 with TRBJ1-1; D might be TRBD1 (5 bases). CDR3 coding DNA: TGCGCCAGCAGTGGGGCAGGGAGTAACACTGAAGCTTTCTTT. This sequence encodes CASSGAGSNTEAFF.